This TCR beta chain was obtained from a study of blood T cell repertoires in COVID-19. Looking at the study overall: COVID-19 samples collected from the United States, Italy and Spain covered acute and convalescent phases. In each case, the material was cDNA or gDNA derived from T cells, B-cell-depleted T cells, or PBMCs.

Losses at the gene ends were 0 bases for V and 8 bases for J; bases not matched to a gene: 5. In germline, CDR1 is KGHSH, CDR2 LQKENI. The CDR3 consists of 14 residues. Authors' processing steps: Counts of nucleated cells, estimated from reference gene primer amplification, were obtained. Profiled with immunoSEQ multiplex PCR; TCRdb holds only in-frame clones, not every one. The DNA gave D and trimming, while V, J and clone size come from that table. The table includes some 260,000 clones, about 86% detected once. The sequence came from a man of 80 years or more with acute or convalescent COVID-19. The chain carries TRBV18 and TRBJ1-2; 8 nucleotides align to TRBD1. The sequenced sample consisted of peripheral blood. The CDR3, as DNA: TGTGCCAGCTCACCACCGGGACAGGTACTGGGCTACACCTTC. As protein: CASSPPGQVLGYTF.